A single sample is the source of the 6 T cell receptor beta chains below, sequenced in a study of blood T cells in healthy people across ages. Together with a sample-barcoded 5' primer, a J-beta primer mix was included in a second PCR lasting roughly 6 to 12 cycles. In TCRdb, the 5' RACE reads were re-called with MiXCR into one record per CDR3 protein. The sample comprises 1,300,000 or so distinct CDR3 sequences, approximately 59% of which are singletons, and 6.7% rests with the top ten. The sample was blood. These receptors originate from a man aged 18 to 29 in good health.

The CDR3 DNA is TGTGCCAGCAGCGGTCGGACTAGCGGGAGGGCAGATGAGCAGTTCTTC. It translates to CASSGRTSGRADEQFF. The chain has TRBV11-2 and TRBJ2-1; TRBD2 agrees at 15 bases. This CDR3 has 16 residues. CDR1 and CDR2 from the germline V gene are SGHAT and FQNNGV. With 5 bases clipped from V and 8 bases from J, the junction kept 7 bases outside the gene matches.

This chain uses TRBV7-2 with TRBJ1-2, with D maybe TRBD1 (5 bases). The CDR3 sequence is 13 residues long. Trimming removed 7 bases at V and 4 bases at J, with 13 bases between. Germline V gene sequence: CDR1 SGHTA, CDR2 FQGNSA. CDR3 coding DNA: TGTGCCAGCAACATTGCCGGGACCTATGGCTACACCTTC. As protein: CASNIAGTYGYTF. Drawing the rest from reference TRBV7-2 and TRBJ1-2, the complete variable domain is GAGVSQSPSNKVTEKGKDVELRCDPISGHTALYWYRQSLGQGLEFLIYFQGNSAPDKSGLPSDRFSAERTGGSVSTLTIQRTQQEDSAVYLCASNIAGTYGYTFGSGTRLTVV.

This chain uses TRBV10-3 with TRBJ2-7; maybe TRBD2 (6 bases). The CDR3 length is 13 residues. Germline assignment: CDR1 ENHRY and CDR2 SYGVKD. V was cut by 8 bases and J by 2 bases, with 13 bases left in between. CDR3 in DNA: TGTGCCATCGGTCCGGCGGGGCCCTACGAGCAGTACTTC. Translated: CAIGPAGPYEQYF.

This clonotype was seen only a few times. V usage is TRBV28 and J usage is TRBJ2-7; D perhaps matches TRBD1 (5 bases). Trimming removed 5 bases at V and 4 bases at J, with 15 bases between. Per germline, CDR1 MDHEN and CDR2 SYDVKM. The CDR3 extends over 14 amino acids. The CDR3: CASSQAPGIYEQYF. The CDR3 DNA follows: TGTGCCAGCAGTCAAGCACCAGGGATTTACGAGCAGTACTTC.

J is TRBJ1-5 and V is TRBV18, with TRBD1 as a possible D gene (5 bases). Germline V gene lookup returns CDR1 KGHSH and CDR2 LQKENI. Trimming removed 6 bases from V and 4 bases from J, with 13 bases in between. This CDR3 is 14 amino acids long. CDR3 sequence (DNA): TGTGCCAGCTCGGCTGACACAGGAAATCAGCCCCAGCATTTT. Amino acid sequence: CASSADTGNQPQHF. The full variable domain, rest sourced from reference TRBV18 and TRBJ1-5, is NAGVMQNPRHLVRRRGQEARLRCSPMKGHSHVYWYRQLPEEGLKFMVYLQKENIIDESGMPKERFSAEFPKEGPSILRIQQVVRGDSAAYFCASSADTGNQPQHFGDGTRLSIL.

This clonotype showed up just a few times. The chain combines TRBV5-1 with TRBJ2-7, with D possibly called TRBD1 or TRBD2 (5 bases each). CDR3 length: 15 residues. V was trimmed by 6 bases and J by 2 bases, leaving 18 bases between them. The germline CDR1 and CDR2 sequences are SGHRS and YFSETQ. CDR3 in amino acids: CASTQDPGTTYEQYF. CDR3 bases: TGCGCCAGCACGCAGGATCCCGGGACCACCTACGAGCAGTACTTC.